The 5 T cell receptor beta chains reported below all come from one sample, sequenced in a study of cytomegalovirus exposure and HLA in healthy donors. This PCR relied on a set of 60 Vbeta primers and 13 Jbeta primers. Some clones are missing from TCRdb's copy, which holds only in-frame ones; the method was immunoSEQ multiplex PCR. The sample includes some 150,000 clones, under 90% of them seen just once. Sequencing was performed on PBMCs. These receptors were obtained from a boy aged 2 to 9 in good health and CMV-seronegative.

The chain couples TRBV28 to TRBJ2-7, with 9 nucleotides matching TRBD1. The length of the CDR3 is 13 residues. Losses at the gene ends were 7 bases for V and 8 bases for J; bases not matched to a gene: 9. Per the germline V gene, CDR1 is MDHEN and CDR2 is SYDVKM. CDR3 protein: CASNAQGASKQYF. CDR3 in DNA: TGTGCCAGCAACGCACAGGGGGCAAGTAAGCAGTACTTC.

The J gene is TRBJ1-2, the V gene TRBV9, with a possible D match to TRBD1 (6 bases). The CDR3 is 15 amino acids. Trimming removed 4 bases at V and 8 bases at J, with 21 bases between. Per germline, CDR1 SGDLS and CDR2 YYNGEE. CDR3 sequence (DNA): TGTGCCAGCAGCTTCAAAACTTCAGGGGTGGGAGGCTACACCTTC. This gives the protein CASSFKTSGVGGYTF.

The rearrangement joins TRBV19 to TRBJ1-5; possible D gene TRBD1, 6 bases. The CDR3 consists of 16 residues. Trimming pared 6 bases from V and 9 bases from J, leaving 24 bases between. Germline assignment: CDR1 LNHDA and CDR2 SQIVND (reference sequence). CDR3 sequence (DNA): TGTGCCAGTAGCCCCGGGACAACCTGGTTTGGGCGGCCCCAGCATTTT. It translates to CASSPGTTWFGRPQHF.

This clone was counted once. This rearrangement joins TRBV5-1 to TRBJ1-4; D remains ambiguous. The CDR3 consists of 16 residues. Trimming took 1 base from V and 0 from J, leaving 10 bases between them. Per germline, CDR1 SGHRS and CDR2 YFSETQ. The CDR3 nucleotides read TGCGCCAGCAGCTTGTCGGGTCTTGCAACTAATGAAAAACTGTTTTTT. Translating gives CASSLSGLATNEKLFF. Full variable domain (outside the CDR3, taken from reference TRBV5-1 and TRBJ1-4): KAGVTQTPRYLIKTRGQQVTLSCSPISGHRSVSWYQQTPGQGLQFLFEYFSETQRNKGNFPGRFSGRQFSNSRSEMNVSTLELGDSALYLCASSLSGLATNEKLFFGSGTQLSVL.

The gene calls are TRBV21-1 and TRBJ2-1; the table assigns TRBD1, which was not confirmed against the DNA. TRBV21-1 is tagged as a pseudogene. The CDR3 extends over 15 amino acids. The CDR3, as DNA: TGTGCCAGCAGCAACTTCCGGGACAGGGACAATGAGCAGTTCTTC. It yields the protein CASSNFRDRDNEQFF.